The rows below give T cell receptor beta chains drawn from one sample of a study of cytomegalovirus exposure and HLA in healthy donors. The assay was immunoSEQ multiplex PCR, and TCRdb's table has in-frame clones only and misses some. The table records about 150,000 clones, roughly 80% of them present only once. What was sequenced was PBMCs. These receptors were obtained from a man aged 35-49 years in good health and CMV-seronegative. Each CDR3 is given with its conserved first and last residue. A D gene is named only where the DNA matches it firmly. Not every row has a clone size; where given, it reads once, few, many or a size class.

j_gene | d_gene | abundance | v_gene | len | CDR3nt | CDR3aa
TRBJ1-2 | NA | once | TRBV6-5 | 13 | TGTGCCAGCAGTTTTGGCCCCTCCTATGGCTACACCTTC | CASSFGPSYGYTF
TRBJ1-1 | NA | NA | TRBV10-1 | 14 | TGCGCCAGCAGTGCTAGGGGGAACGACTTCAAGGCTTTCTTT | CASSARGNDFKAFF
TRBJ1-4 | NA | NA | TRBV19 | 14 | TGTGCCAGTAGCCCCCGGAGGGAGTGGGAAAAACTGTTTTTT | CASSPRREWEKLFF
TRBJ2-7 | TRBD2 | NA | TRBV6-1 | 15 | TGTGCCAGCAACGGACTAGCGGGAGGGGTAGTCGAGCAGTACTTC | CASNGLAGGVVEQYF
TRBJ1-6 | NA | few | TRBV19 | 17 | TGTGCCAGTAGTATAGGCCGAACAAGAAACCATAATTCACCCCTCCACTTT | CASSIGRTRNHNSPLHF
TRBJ2-6 | NA | few | TRBV7-2 | 16 | TGTGCCAGCAGCTTAGTAGCGTTTCCTGGGGCCAACGTCCTGACTTTC | CASSLVAFPGANVLTF
TRBJ2-5 | NA | NA | TRBV2 | 14 | TGTGCCAGCAGTGAGGTGGCCCCCCAAGAGACCCAGTACTTC | CASSEVAPQETQYF
TRBJ1-2 | TRBD1 | NA | TRBV25-1 | 18 | TGTGCCAGCAGACCCTCATCCGGGACAGGTACGACTAACTATGGCTACACCTTC | CASRPSSGTGTTNYGYTF
TRBJ2-3 | TRBD1 | NA | TRBV4-3 | 17 | TGCGCCAGCAGCCAATCCGGGACAGGGTACTCTTCAGATACGCAGTATTTT | CASSQSGTGYSSDTQYF
TRBJ1-4 | NA | NA | TRBV9 | 15 | TGTGCCAGCAGCGCGAGAGGGTACGTTAATGAAAAACTGTTTTTT | CASSARGYVNEKLFF
TRBJ1-1 | TRBD1 | NA | TRBV30 | 12 | TGTGCCTGGAACAGGGGCGGTACTGAAGCTTTCTTT | CAWNRGGTEAFF
TRBJ2-5 | TRBD2 | NA | TRBV7-8 | 16 | TGTGCCAGCAGGCTGACAAGCGGGGGGGGCCAAGAGACCCAGTACTTC | CASRLTSGGGQETQYF
TRBJ1-5 | TRBD1 | NA | TRBV19 | 16 | TGTGCCAGTACTCCGGGACAGGGGCTGGGCAATCAGCCCCAGCATTTT | CASTPGQGLGNQPQHF
TRBJ1-3 | NA | NA | TRBV4-1 | 15 | TGCGCCAGCAGCCCTGGAGGGAGGACTGGAAACACCATATATTTT | CASSPGGRTGNTIYF
TRBJ2-2 | TRBD2 | NA | TRBV5-4 | 16 | TGTGCCAGCAGCTCGCCCCTGCGGGGGGGCACCGGGGAGCTGTTTTTT | CASSSPLRGGTGELFF
TRBJ1-2 | NA | NA | TRBV9 | 16 | TGTGCCAGCAGCGCCTACTCAAGCAGGGAAACCTATGGCTACACCTTC | CASSAYSSRETYGYTF
TRBJ2-1 | TRBD2 | NA | TRBV4-3 | 14 | TGCGCCAGCAGCCAAGACAGCGGGGGCCTGGAGCAGTTCTTC | CASSQDSGGLEQFF
TRBJ1-2 | NA | NA | TRBV5-1 | 14 | TGCGCCAGCAGCTTGGGACAGACCGCGGATGGCTACACCTTC | CASSLGQTADGYTF
TRBJ2-7 | NA | NA | TRBV6-6 | 16 | TGTGCCAGCAGCCCCGGGGGAGGAGCGGGTGCCTACGAGCAGTACTTC | CASSPGGGAGAYEQYF
TRBJ2-3 | TRBD1 | NA | TRBV27 | 13 | TGTGCCAGCAGTCCCTGGGACAGACATACGCAGTATTTT | CASSPWDRHTQYF
TRBJ2-5 | NA | NA | TRBV6-5 | 14 | TGTGCCAGCAGTCGGCGGGGCCCGTTGGAGACCCAGTACTTC | CASSRRGPLETQYF
TRBJ2-1 | TRBD2 | NA | TRBV6-4 | 15 | TGTGCCAGCAGTGTCTTAGCGGGGGATTACAATGAGCAGCTCTTC | CASSVLAGDYNEQLF
TRBJ2-1 | NA | NA | TRBV27 | 14 | TGTGCCAGCAAAACGGCCTCGACTTACAATGAGCAGTTCTTC | CASKTASTYNEQFF
TRBJ2-5 | TRBD1 | NA | TRBV9 | 16 | TGTGCCAGCAGCGTAGCTCGGGACAGCGCAAAAGAGACCCAGTACTTC | CASSVARDSAKETQYF
TRBJ2-1 | TRBD2 | NA | TRBV19 | 15 | TGTGCCAGTAGTATTGGTAGCGGGAGGGCCCACGAGCAGTTCTTC | CASSIGSGRAHEQFF
TRBJ2-7 | TRBD2 | NA | TRBV7-6 | 15 | TGTGCCAGCAGCTCGGGACTAGCGGAACTCTACGAGCAGTACTTC | CASSSGLAELYEQYF
TRBJ2-2 | TRBD1 | NA | TRBV7-2 | 17 | TGTGCCAGCAGCTCACGTTCCGGGACAGGGAACACCGGGGAGCTGTTTTTT | CASSSRSGTGNTGELFF
TRBJ2-1 | TRBD2 | NA | TRBV5-1 | 15 | TGCGCCAGCAGCTTGGGACTAGCGGGAATAAATGAGCAGTTCTTC | CASSLGLAGINEQFF
TRBJ2-3 | NA | NA | TRBV2 | 16 | TGTGCCAGCAGTGAGGGGCCCCCCTCTAGCACAGATACGCAGTATTTT | CASSEGPPSSTDTQYF
TRBJ2-1 | TRBD2 | NA | TRBV6-6 | 16 | TGTGCCAGCAGTTACTCTGCGGGAGGACTGAGGAATGAGCAGTTCTTC | CASSYSAGGLRNEQFF
TRBJ2-2 | TRBD1 | NA | TRBV13 | 16 | TGTGCCAGCAGCGGGGACAGTTTGGCGAACACCGGGGAGCTGTTTTTT | CASSGDSLANTGELFF
TRBJ2-3 | TRBD2 | NA | TRBV6-5 | 16 | TGTGCCAGCAGTTTAGCCGGGACTAGGGGCACAGATACGCAGTATTTT | CASSLAGTRGTDTQYF
TRBJ1-2 | TRBD1 | NA | TRBV18 | 13 | TGTGCCAGCTCACCCGGACAGGGTGATGGCTACACCTTC | CASSPGQGDGYTF
TRBJ1-1 | TRBD1 | NA | TRBV6-5 | 15 | TGTGCCAGCAGCTACGAGGGACAGGGGAAGTCTGAAGCTTTCTTT | CASSYEGQGKSEAFF
TRBJ1-1 | TRBD1 | NA | TRBV7-9 | 16 | TGTACCAGCAGCTCGGGACAGGATCCAAGAAACACTGAAGCTTTCTTT | CTSSSGQDPRNTEAFF
TRBJ1-4 | NA | NA | TRBV7-9 | 14 | TGTGCCAGCAGCTCGACTCTTTTAGAGAAGAAACTGTTTTTT | CASSSTLLEKKLFF
TRBJ1-5 | NA | NA | TRBV4-1 | 15 | TGCGCCAGCAGCCAAGAGGTACAGTTCAATCAGCCCCAGCATTTT | CASSQEVQFNQPQHF
TRBJ1-1 | NA | NA | TRBV20-1 | 11 | TGCAGTGCTAGGGGGAGGACTGAAGCTTTCTTT | CSARGRTEAFF
TRBJ2-1 | TRBD2 | NA | TRBV27 | 16 | TGTGCCAGCAGTTTCTCTAGCGGGAATCCCTACAATGAGCAGTTCTTC | CASSFSSGNPYNEQFF
TRBJ1-2 | NA | NA | TRBV30 | 13 | TGTGCCTGGAACACTCCGGGAGACTATGGCTACACCTTC | CAWNTPGDYGYTF
TRBJ2-7 | TRBD2 | few | TRBV5-8 | 16 | TGTGCCAGCAGGGTGAGTCTTGGGCCGGGAGGCCACGAGCAGTACTTC | CASRVSLGPGGHEQYF
TRBJ1-1 | NA | few | TRBV27 | 17 | TGTGCCAGCAGTTTATTGGGGGCGCAACGGATGAACACTGAAGCTTTCTTT | CASSLLGAQRMNTEAFF
TRBJ2-3 | TRBD2 | NA | TRBV7-8 | 16 | TGTGCCAGCAGCTGGAGACTAGCGGGGAGCACAGATACGCAGTATTTT | CASSWRLAGSTDTQYF
TRBJ1-2 | TRBD1 | NA | TRBV5-1 | 13 | TGCGCCAGCAGCTTGGACAGGGGGAAAGGCTACACCTTC | CASSLDRGKGYTF
TRBJ1-4 | TRBD1 | NA | TRBV5-5 | 13 | TGTGCCAGCAGCAGTACAGGGGATGAAAAACTGTTTTTT | CASSSTGDEKLFF
TRBJ2-1 | TRBD1 | once | TRBV5-4 | 15 | TGTGCCACGAGAGTGGACAGGGGGGACTACAATGAGCAGTTCTTC | CATRVDRGDYNEQFF
TRBJ1-2 | NA | NA | TRBV7-8 | 14 | TGTGCCAGCAGCTTAGGGGCAGAAGGCTATGGCTACACCTTC | CASSLGAEGYGYTF
TRBJ2-5 | NA | NA | TRBV7-6 | 13 | TGTGCCAGCAGCTTAGCGCTAGGAGAGACCCAGTACTTC | CASSLALGETQYF
TRBJ2-5 | TRBD2 | NA | TRBV29-1 | 15 | TGCAGCGTTGAACCAGGGAGGGTCCGTGGGGAGACCCAGTACTTC | CSVEPGRVRGETQYF
TRBJ2-3 | NA | NA | TRBV13 | 11 | TGTGCCAGCAGCTTAGAGGGGGCGCAGTATTTT | CASSLEGAQYF
TRBJ1-3 | NA | NA | TRBV30 | 11 | TGTGCCTGTATGTTGGGAAACACCATATATTTT | CACMLGNTIYF
TRBJ1-1 | NA | NA | TRBV7-9 | 12 | TGTGCCAGCAGCTCTGAGGCCACTGAAGCTTTCTTT | CASSSEATEAFF
TRBJ2-7 | TRBD2 | once | TRBV19 | 15 | TGTGCCAGTAGTATATTGCTAGCGGTCCTCCGCGAGCAGTACTTC | CASSILLAVLREQYF
TRBJ1-2 | NA | NA | TRBV27 | 12 | TGTGCCAGCAGTTTAGATCGCGGGGGCTACACCTTC | CASSLDRGGYTF
TRBJ2-7 | NA | NA | TRBV27 | 14 | TGTGCCAGCAGTTTTAGCGGAGGCGCCTACGAGCAGTACTTC | CASSFSGGAYEQYF
TRBJ2-3 | TRBD2 | NA | TRBV9 | 16 | TGTGCCAGCAGCGTAGATGTGACTAGCGGGAGAAATACGCAGTATTTT | CASSVDVTSGRNTQYF
TRBJ2-2 | NA | NA | TRBV6-4 | 14 | TGTGCCAGCAGTAGGGAGTTTAACACCGGGGAGCTGTTTTTT | CASSREFNTGELFF
TRBJ2-5 | TRBD2 | NA | TRBV7-9 | 15 | TGTGCCAGCACCTCAACTAGCGGGGGGGAAGAGACCCAGTACTTC | CASTSTSGGEETQYF
TRBJ2-3 | TRBD1 | once | TRBV19 | 17 | TGTGCCAGTAGTATTATTACTGGGACAGCGAGCACAGATACGCAGTATTTT | CASSIITGTASTDTQYF
TRBJ2-5 | NA | few | TRBV4-1 | 15 | TGCGCCAGCAGCCAAGAGAGCAGGGATGTGGAGACCCAGTACTTC | CASSQESRDVETQYF